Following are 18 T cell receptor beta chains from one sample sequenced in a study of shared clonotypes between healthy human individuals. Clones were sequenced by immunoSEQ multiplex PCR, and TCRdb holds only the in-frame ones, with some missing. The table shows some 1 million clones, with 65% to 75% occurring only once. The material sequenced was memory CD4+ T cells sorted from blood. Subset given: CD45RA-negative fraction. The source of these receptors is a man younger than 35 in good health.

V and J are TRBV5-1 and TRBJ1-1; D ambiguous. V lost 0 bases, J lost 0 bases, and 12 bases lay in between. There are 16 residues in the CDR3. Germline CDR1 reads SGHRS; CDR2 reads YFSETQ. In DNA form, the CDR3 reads TGCGCCAGCAGCTTGGCCGACTCAGTAATGAACACTGAAGCTTTCTTT. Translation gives CASSLADSVMNTEAFF.

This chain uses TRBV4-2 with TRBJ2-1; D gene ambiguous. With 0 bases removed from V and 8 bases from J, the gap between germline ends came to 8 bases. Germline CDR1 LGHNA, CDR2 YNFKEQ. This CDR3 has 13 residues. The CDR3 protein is CASSQDIAHEQFF. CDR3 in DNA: TGTGCCAGCAGCCAAGATATAGCCCATGAGCAGTTCTTC.

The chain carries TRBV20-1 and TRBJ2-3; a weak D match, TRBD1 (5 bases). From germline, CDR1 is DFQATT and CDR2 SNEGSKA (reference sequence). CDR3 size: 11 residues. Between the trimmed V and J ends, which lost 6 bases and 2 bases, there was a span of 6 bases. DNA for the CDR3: TGCAGTGCGGACAACACAGATACGCAGTATTTT. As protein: CSADNTDTQYF.

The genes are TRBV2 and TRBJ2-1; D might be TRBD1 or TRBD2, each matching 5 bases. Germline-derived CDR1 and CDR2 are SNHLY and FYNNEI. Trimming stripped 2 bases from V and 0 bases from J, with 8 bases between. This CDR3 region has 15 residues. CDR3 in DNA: TGTGCCAGCAGTGAACCAGGGAGCTCCTACAATGAGCAGTTCTTC. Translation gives CASSEPGSSYNEQFF.

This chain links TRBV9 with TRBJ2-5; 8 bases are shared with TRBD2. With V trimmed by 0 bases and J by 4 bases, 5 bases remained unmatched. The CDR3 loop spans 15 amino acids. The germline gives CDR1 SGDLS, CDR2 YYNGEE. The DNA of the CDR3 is TGTGCCAGCAGCGTAGCGGGAGGGGAGGGAGAGACCCAGTACTTC. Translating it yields CASSVAGGEGETQYF. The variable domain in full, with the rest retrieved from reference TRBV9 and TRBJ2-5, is DSGVTQTPKHLITATGQRVTLRCSPRSGDLSVYWYQQSLDQGLQFLIQYYNGEERAKGNILERFSAQQFPDLHSELNLSSLELGDSALYFCASSVAGGEGETQYFGPGTRLLVL.

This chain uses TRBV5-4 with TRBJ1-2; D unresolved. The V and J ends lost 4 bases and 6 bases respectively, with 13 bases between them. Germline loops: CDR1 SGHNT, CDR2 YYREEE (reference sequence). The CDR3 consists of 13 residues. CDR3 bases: TGTGCCAGCAGCCTGGCTCTCGGGGATGGCTACACCTTC. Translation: CASSLALGDGYTF.

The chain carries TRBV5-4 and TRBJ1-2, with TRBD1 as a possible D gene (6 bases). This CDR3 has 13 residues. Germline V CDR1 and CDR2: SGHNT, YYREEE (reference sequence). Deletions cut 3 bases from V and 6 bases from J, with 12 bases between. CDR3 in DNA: TGTGCCAGCAGCTCGGACAGTTACCATGGCTACACCTTC. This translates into CASSSDSYHGYTF.

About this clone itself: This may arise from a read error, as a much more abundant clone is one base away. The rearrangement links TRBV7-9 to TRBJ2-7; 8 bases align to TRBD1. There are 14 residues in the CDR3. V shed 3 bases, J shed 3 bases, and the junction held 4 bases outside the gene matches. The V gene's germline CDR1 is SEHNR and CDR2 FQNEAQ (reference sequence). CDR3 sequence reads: CASSFAGGNYEQYF. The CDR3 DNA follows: TGTGCCAGCAGCTTCGCAGGGGGCAACTACGAGCAGTACTTC.

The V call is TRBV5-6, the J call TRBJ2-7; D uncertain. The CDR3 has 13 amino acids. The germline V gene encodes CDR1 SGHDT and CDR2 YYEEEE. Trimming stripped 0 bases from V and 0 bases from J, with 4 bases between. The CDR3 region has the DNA TGTGCCAGCAGCTTGGCCCACTCCTACGAGCAGTACTTC. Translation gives CASSLAHSYEQYF.

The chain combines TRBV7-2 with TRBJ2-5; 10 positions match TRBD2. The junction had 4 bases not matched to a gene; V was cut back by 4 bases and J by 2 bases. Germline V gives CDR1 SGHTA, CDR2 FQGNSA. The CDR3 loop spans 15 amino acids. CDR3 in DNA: TGTGCCAGCAGCTCCTTAGCGGGGGGACAAGAGACCCAGTACTTC. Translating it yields CASSSLAGGQETQYF. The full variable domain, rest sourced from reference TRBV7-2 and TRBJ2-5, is GAGVSQSPSNKVTEKGKDVELRCDPISGHTALYWYRQSLGQGLEFLIYFQGNSAPDKSGLPSDRFSAERTGGSVSTLTIQRTQQEDSAVYLCASSSLAGGQETQYFGPGTRLLVL.

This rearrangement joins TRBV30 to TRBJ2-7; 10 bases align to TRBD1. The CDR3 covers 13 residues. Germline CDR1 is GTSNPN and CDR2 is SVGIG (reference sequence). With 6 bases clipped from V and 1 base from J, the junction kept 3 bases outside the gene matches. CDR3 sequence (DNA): TGTGCCTGTAGGACAGGGGGGTCCTACGAGCAGTACTTC. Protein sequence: CACRTGGSYEQYF.

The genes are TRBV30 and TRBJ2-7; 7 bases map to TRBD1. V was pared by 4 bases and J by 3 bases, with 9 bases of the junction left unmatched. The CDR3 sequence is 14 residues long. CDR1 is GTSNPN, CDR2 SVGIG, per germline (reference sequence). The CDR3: CAWTPQGRGYEQYF. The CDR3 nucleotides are TGTGCCTGGACCCCACAGGGGAGAGGCTACGAGCAGTACTTC. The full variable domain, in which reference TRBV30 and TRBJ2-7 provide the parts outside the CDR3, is SQTIHQWPATLVQPVGSPLSLECTVEGTSNPNLYWYRQAAGRGLQLLFYSVGIGQISSEVPQNLSASRPQDRQFILSSKKLLLSDSGFYLCAWTPQGRGYEQYFGPGTRLTVT.

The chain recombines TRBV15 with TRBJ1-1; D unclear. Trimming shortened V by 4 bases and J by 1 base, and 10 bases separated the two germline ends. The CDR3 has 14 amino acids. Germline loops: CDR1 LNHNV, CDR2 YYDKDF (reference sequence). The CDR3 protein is CATSKTGPNTEAFF. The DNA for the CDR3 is TGTGCCACCAGCAAAACCGGACCGAACACTGAAGCTTTCTTT. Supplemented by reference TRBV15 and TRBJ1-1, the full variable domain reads DAMVIQNPRYQVTQFGKPVTLSCSQTLNHNVMYWYQQKSSQAPKLLFHYYDKDFNNEADTPDNFQSRRPNTSFCFLDIRSPGLGDTAMYLCATSKTGPNTEAFFGQGTRLTVV.

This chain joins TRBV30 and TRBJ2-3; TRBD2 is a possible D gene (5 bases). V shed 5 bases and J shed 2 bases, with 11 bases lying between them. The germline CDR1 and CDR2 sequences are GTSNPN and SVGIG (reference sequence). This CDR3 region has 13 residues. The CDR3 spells CAWDPGYTDTQYF. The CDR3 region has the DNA TGTGCCTGGGACCCGGGATACACAGATACGCAGTATTTT.

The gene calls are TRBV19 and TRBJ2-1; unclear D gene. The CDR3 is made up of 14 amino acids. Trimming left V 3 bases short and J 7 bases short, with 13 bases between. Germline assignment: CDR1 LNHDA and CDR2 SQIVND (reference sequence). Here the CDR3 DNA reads TGTGCCAGTAGTATGAGACCCCTGGGGAATGAGCAGTTCTTC. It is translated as CASSMRPLGNEQFF. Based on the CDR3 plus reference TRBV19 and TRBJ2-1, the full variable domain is DGGITQSPKYLFRKEGQNVTLSCEQNLNHDAMYWYRQDPGQGLRLIYYSQIVNDFQKGDIAEGYSVSREKKESFPLTVTSAQKNPTAFYLCASSMRPLGNEQFFGPGTRLTVL.

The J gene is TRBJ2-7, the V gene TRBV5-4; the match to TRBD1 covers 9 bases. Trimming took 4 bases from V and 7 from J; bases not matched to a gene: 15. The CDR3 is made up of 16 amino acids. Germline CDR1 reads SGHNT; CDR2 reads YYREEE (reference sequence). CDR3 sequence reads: CASSPGGSGQGREQYF. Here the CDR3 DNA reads TGTGCCAGCAGCCCAGGGGGGTCGGGACAGGGAAGAGAGCAGTACTTC. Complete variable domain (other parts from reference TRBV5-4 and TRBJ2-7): ETGVTQSPTHLIKTRGQQVTLRCSSQSGHNTVSWYQQALGQGPQFIFQYYREEENGRGNFPPRFSGLQFPNYSSELNVNALELDDSALYLCASSPGGSGQGREQYFGPGTRLTVT.

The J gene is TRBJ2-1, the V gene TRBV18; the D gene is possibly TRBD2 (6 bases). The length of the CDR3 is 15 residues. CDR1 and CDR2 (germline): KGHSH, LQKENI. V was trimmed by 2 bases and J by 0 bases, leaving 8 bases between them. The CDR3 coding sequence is TGTGCCAGCTCACCAATGCGGGACTCCTACAATGAGCAGTTCTTC. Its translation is CASSPMRDSYNEQFF. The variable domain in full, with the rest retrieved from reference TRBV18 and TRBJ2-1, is NAGVMQNPRHLVRRRGQEARLRCSPMKGHSHVYWYRQLPEEGLKFMVYLQKENIIDESGMPKERFSAEFPKEGPSILRIQQVVRGDSAAYFCASSPMRDSYNEQFFGPGTRLTVL.

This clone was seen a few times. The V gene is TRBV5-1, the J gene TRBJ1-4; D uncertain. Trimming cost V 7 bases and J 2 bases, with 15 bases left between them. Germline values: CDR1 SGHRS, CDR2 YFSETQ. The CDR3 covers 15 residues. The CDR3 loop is CASRGSIETNEKLFF. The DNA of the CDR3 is TGCGCCAGCCGGGGATCTATTGAGACTAATGAAAAACTGTTTTTT.